These T cell receptor beta chains were read from a single sample in a study of T cell changes during pregnancy in multiple sclerosis. Generated by immunoSEQ multiplex PCR, the TCRdb table keeps only in-frame clones and is missing some. This sample has tens of thousands of clones, with around 94% found just once. The material sequenced was CD4+ T cells from peripheral blood mononuclear cells, taken after pregnancy. The receptors derive from a female donor with multiple sclerosis, enrolled in a pregnancy study. The CDR3 runs from the conserved cysteine through the conserved F or W. A D gene is named only where the DNA matches it firmly. Clone size appears in some rows only: once, few, many, or a class for an expanded clone.

j_gene	d_gene	abundance	v_gene	CDR3nt	CDR3aa
TRBJ2-3	TRBD2	NA	TRBV9	TGTGCCAGCAGCACCGGGACTAGCGGTCGCACAGATACGCAGTATTTT	CASSTGTSGRTDTQYF
TRBJ2-7	NA	once	TRBV12-1	NA	CASTTTWAPGNYEQYF
TRBJ2-5	NA	NA	TRBV6-1	TGTGCCAGCAGTGAAGGGGTCTTGGAACGGGGGGAGACCCAGTACTTC	CASSEGVLERGETQYF
TRBJ1-3	TRBD1	NA	TRBV28	TGTGCCAGCAGTGGGGACAGGGGGTCATCTGGAAACACCATATATTTT	CASSGDRGSSGNTIYF
TRBJ2-7	TRBD2	NA	TRBV7-3	TGTGCCAGCAGCTTAGGTGGACTAGAGGGCGAGCAGTACTTC	CASSLGGLEGEQYF
TRBJ1-1	NA	NA	TRBV7-2	TGTGCCAGCAGCTTACAGGGGACGAACACTGAAGCTTTCTTT	CASSLQGTNTEAFF
TRBJ2-7	TRBD1	NA	TRBV27	TGTGCCAGCAGTTTACCGGGACAGGGTCGAGAGCAGTACTTC	CASSLPGQGREQYF
TRBJ2-5	NA	NA	TRBV5-1	TGCGCCAGCAGCTTTAGACTCCGGGAGACCCAGTACTTC	CASSFRLRETQYF
TRBJ2-5	TRBD2	NA	TRBV19	TGTGCCAGCAGGGAGGCTAGCGGGAGTGATCAAGAGACCCAGTACTTC	CASREASGSDQETQYF
TRBJ2-3	NA	NA	TRBV5-1	TGCGCCAGCAGCGTCGCTCAGGGGCCAGATACGCAGTATTTT	CASSVAQGPDTQYF
TRBJ2-1	NA	NA	TRBV28	TGTGCCAGCAGTTTATTCGGCTCCTACAATGAGCAGTTCTTC	CASSLFGSYNEQFF
TRBJ2-7	NA	NA	TRBV19	TGTGCCAGTAAAGAGAGTAGCAGTCCCTACGCCGAGCAGTACTTC	CASKESSSPYAEQYF
TRBJ2-7	TRBD1	NA	TRBV7-2	TGTGCCAGCAGCTTGCGTGCCGGACAGGCCGGGCAGTACTTC	CASSLRAGQAGQYF
TRBJ2-3	TRBD2	NA	TRBV27	TGTGCCAGCAGTACACGACTAGCGGAACGCCATACGCAGTATTTT	CASSTRLAERHTQYF
TRBJ1-2	TRBD1	NA	TRBV5-5	TGTGCCAGCAGCTTAACCGGGACAGGGGGCACCTATGGCTACACCTTC	CASSLTGTGGTYGYTF
TRBJ1-5	NA	NA	TRBV6-1	TGTGCCAGCAGTGAAAACCAGCAGGGCGGCAATCAGCCCCAGCATTTT	CASSENQQGGNQPQHF
TRBJ1-1	NA	NA	TRBV19	TGTGCCAGTACCCCGAGGGGGGGGAACACTGAAGCTTTCTTT	CASTPRGGNTEAFF
TRBJ2-7	TRBD2	NA	TRBV6-5	TGTGCCAGCAGTCTCACCGGGACTAGCGGAATCGAGCAGTACTTC	CASSLTGTSGIEQYF
TRBJ2-2	NA	NA	TRBV27	TGTGCCAGCAGTTCCTACAGGAACACCGGGGAGCTGTTTTTT	CASSSYRNTGELFF
TRBJ1-2	TRBD1	NA	TRBV9	TGTGCCAGCAGACCTGGACAGGGAGTAGTTAACTATGGCTACACCTTC	CASRPGQGVVNYGYTF
TRBJ2-7	TRBD1	NA	TRBV27	TGTGCCAGCAGTCGACAGGGGGAGTACGAGCAGTACTTC	CASSRQGEYEQYF
TRBJ2-7	NA	once	TRBV6-6	TGTGCCAGCAGTTACTCGAACGCGGAGCTGGTGCAGTACTTC	CASSYSNAELVQYF
TRBJ2-6	NA	NA	TRBV7-6	TGTGCCAGCAGCCAAACTAACCTTAGGGGTGCGGGGGCCAACGTCCTGACTTTC	CASSQTNLRGAGANVLTF
TRBJ2-1	NA	NA	TRBV2	TGTGCCAGCAGTTCCGGAGCCCCCTCCTCCTACAATGAGCAGTTCTTC	CASSSGAPSSYNEQFF
TRBJ2-5	NA	NA	TRBV28	TGTGCCAGCAGTTCCGGGACTTTTATTCATAGAGGGGAGACCCAGTACTTC	CASSSGTFIHRGETQYF
TRBJ2-5	TRBD1	NA	TRBV27	TGTGCCAGCAGTTCCTACAGGGGAGCTAGGGTGGACCAAGAGACCCAGTACTTC	CASSSYRGARVDQETQYF
TRBJ2-7	TRBD1	NA	TRBV5-8	TGTGCCAGCAGCATTAACCAGGGGGCGAATTCCGAGCAGTACTTC	CASSINQGANSEQYF
TRBJ2-6	NA	NA	TRBV14	TGTGCCAGCAGCCCCTACCTCACGGGAGTGTTATCTGGGGCCAACGTCCTGACTTTC	CASSPYLTGVLSGANVLTF
TRBJ2-1	NA	NA	TRBV9	TGTGCCAGCAGCCCCGGGTTTTTGAGCTCCTACAATGAGCAGTTCTTC	CASSPGFLSSYNEQFF
TRBJ2-7	TRBD2	NA	TRBV5-6	TGTGCCAGCAGCCAACCTCCGGGACTAGCGGTCTACGAGCAGTACTTC	CASSQPPGLAVYEQYF
TRBJ1-1	NA	NA	TRBV6-5	TGTGCCAGCAGCCAAGGACAGTTCCTCGTCACTGAAGCTTTCTTT	CASSQGQFLVTEAFF
TRBJ1-1	NA	NA	TRBV14	TGTGCCAGCAGCCAACCAGGACCAGGGCGGACTGAAGCTTTCTTT	CASSQPGPGRTEAFF
TRBJ2-7	TRBD2	NA	TRBV28	TGTGCCAGCAGTTTCGGCCTAGCGGGAGTCGGTTCCCTATCCTACGAGCAGTACTTC	CASSFGLAGVGSLSYEQYF
TRBJ2-3	NA	NA	TRBV19	TGTGCCAGTAGTATAGGTCTCGTTTTCGACATCTCCCGCACAGATACGCAGTATTTT	CASSIGLVFDISRTDTQYF
TRBJ2-7	TRBD2	NA	TRBV7-8	TGTGCCAGCAGCTTAGCGCTGGGAGGGCCAGGCTACGAGCAGTACTTC	CASSLALGGPGYEQYF
TRBJ1-5	NA	NA	TRBV6-5	TGTGCCAGCAGTTGGGGGGGTACAGCTAGCAATCAGCCCCAGCATTTT	CASSWGGTASNQPQHF
TRBJ1-2	NA	NA	TRBV2	TGTGCCAGCAGTGAAGGAACTTCTAACTATGGCTACACCTTC	CASSEGTSNYGYTF
TRBJ1-1	NA	NA	TRBV18	TGTGCCAGCTCACCCCCGTCCAGTTACACTGAAGCTTTCTTT	CASSPPSSYTEAFF
TRBJ2-3	TRBD2	NA	TRBV5-1	TGCGCCAGCAGCTCCGGGACTAGCGGACCTAGCACAGATACGCAGTATTTT	CASSSGTSGPSTDTQYF
TRBJ2-1	TRBD2	NA	TRBV4-2	TGTGCCAGCAGCCAAAGACTAGCGGGACGGAGCTCCTACAATGAGCAGTTCTTC	CASSQRLAGRSSYNEQFF
TRBJ2-1	NA	NA	TRBV2	TGTGCCAGCAGGGGCGGGGTTTCCTACAATGAGCAGTTCTTC	CASRGGVSYNEQFF
TRBJ2-6	TRBD1	NA	TRBV19	TGTGCCAGTAGTGTGACAGGGAAAGGGGCCAACGTCCTGACTTTC	CASSVTGKGANVLTF
TRBJ2-4	TRBD1	NA	TRBV4-3	TGCGCCAGCAGCTTCGGGGACAGGGACAAAAACATTCAGTACTTC	CASSFGDRDKNIQYF
TRBJ1-1	NA	NA	TRBV6-1	TGTGCCAGCAGCGCACGATCAGGGTACACTGAAGCTTTCTTT	CASSARSGYTEAFF